One sample yielded the 28 T cell receptor beta chains listed below, sequenced in a study of T cells in Graves' hyperthyroidism and ophthalmopathy. Template material for amplifying TCR beta CDR3 regions consisted of RNA transcripts. During a first-round RT-PCR of the TCR CDR3, the HTBI primer set was used. TCRdb reprocessed the multiplex PCR reads via MiXCR and lists one record per CDR3 protein. Of more than 500,000 distinct CDR3 sequences listed, 15% to 20% are singletons. The sample taken for sequencing was blood. The origin of the receptors is a woman aged 25 to 39 with Graves' ophthalmopathy.

The V and J genes are TRBV4-1 and TRBJ2-1, with a tentative D call TRBD1 (6 bases). Trimming shortened V by 0 bases and J by 3 bases, and 18 bases separated the two germline ends. Germline V gene lookup returns CDR1 MGHRA and CDR2 YSYEKL. The CDR3 length is 18 residues. The chain's CDR3 is CASSQDQLGGPHYNEQFF. CDR3 nucleotides: TGCGCCAGCAGCCAAGACCAGTTAGGGGGACCCCACTACAATGAGCAGTTCTTC.

The V and J genes are TRBV7-8 and TRBJ2-5; perhaps TRBD2 as D (5 bases). This CDR3 spans 13 amino acids. Looked up from germline, CDR1 is SGHVS and CDR2 is FQNEAQ. Trimming removed 1 base from V and 2 bases from J, with 5 bases in between. CDR3 sequence (DNA): TGTGCCAGCAGCTTAGTAGCGCAAGAGACCCAGTACTTC. It specifies CASSLVAQETQYF. Filled out from reference TRBV7-8 and TRBJ2-5, the complete variable domain reads GAGVSQSPRYKVAKRGQDVALRCDPISGHVSLFWYQQALGQGPEFLTYFQNEAQLDKSGLPSDRFFAERPEGSVSTLKIQRTQQEDSAVYLCASSLVAQETQYFGPGTRLLVL.

In its sample, this clonotype was seen many times. The chain recombines TRBV2 with TRBJ2-1, with TRBD2 matching over 7 bases. V was clipped by 5 bases and J by 2 bases; unmatched bases: 3. Germline loops: CDR1 SNHLY, CDR2 FYNNEI. The CDR3 runs 14 residues. CDR3 protein: CASSYGLAYNEQFF. The DNA for the CDR3 is TGTGCCAGCAGTTACGGACTAGCCTACAATGAGCAGTTCTTC.

This clonotype was seen repeatedly, ten times or more. The chain is built from TRBV30 and TRBJ1-5; D remains ambiguous. This CDR3 region has 15 residues. V shed 0 bases and J shed 2 bases, with 11 bases lying between them. Per germline, CDR1 GTSNPN and CDR2 SVGIG (reference sequence). Here the CDR3 DNA reads TGTGCCTGGAGTGTAATAGGGCCGCGCAATCAGCCCCAGCATTTT. Translated, it gives CAWSVIGPRNQPQHF.

This clonotype was found a few times. The chain recombines TRBV25-1 with TRBJ2-3; 8 bases align to TRBD1. The J segment lost 1 base and the V segment lost 9 bases, leaving 3 bases of the junction unmatched. The CDR3 extends over 13 amino acids. The germline V gene encodes CDR1 MGHDK and CDR2 SYGVNS. The CDR3 here is CASDRGGTDTQYF. For the CDR3, the DNA is TGTGCCAGTGACAGGGGTGGCACAGATACGCAGTATTTT.

This clonotype appeared many times. The chain uses TRBV12-3 or TRBV12-4 and TRBJ2-7; TRBD2 matches 8 bases. This CDR3 is built from 15 residues. V lost 2 bases to trimming and J lost 3 bases; unmatched junction nucleotides: 6. CDR3 coding DNA: TGTGCCAGCAGTTTATCCGGCGGGAGGAACTACGAGCAGTACTTC. Its protein is CASSLSGGRNYEQYF.

This chain joins TRBV4-3 and TRBJ2-2, with 8 positions matching TRBD2. The CDR3 is 17 amino acids. V shed 0 bases, J shed 2 bases, and the junction held 5 bases outside the gene matches. CDR1 LGHNA and CDR2 YSLEER come from the germline V gene. CDR3 coding DNA: TGCGCCAGCAGCCAAGATGGCGGGGGGTCTAACACCGGGGAGCTGTTTTTT. Translating gives CASSQDGGGSNTGELFF.

At least ten counts were recorded for this clonotype. The chain uses TRBV25-1 and TRBJ2-5; D not resolved. The CDR3 contains 16 residues. Germline V CDR1 and CDR2: MGHDK, SYGVNS. The V gene lost 1 base and the J gene lost 2 bases, with 14 bases spanning the gap. The CDR3 reads CASSESIWQMQETQYF. The CDR3, as DNA: TGTGCCAGCAGTGAATCGATCTGGCAGATGCAAGAGACCCAGTACTTC.

The chain joins TRBV6-1 to TRBJ1-6, with D perhaps matching TRBD1 (6 bases). From germline, CDR1 is MNHNS and CDR2 SASEGT. The length of the CDR3 is 15 residues. V was clipped by 3 bases and J by 4 bases, with 10 bases between them. DNA for the CDR3: TGTGCCAGCAGTGAGCCGACAGGATATAATTCACCCCTCCACTTT. It specifies CASSEPTGYNSPLHF.

This clonotype occurred many times. V and J are TRBV20-1 and TRBJ2-7; the D gene is possibly TRBD2 (5 bases). CDR1 is DFQATT, CDR2 SNEGSKA, per germline (reference sequence). The CDR3 extends over 13 amino acids. The CDR3, as DNA: TGCAGCTCGGACTCTTTGAGCTCCTACGAGCAGTACTTC. It encodes CSSDSLSSYEQYF.

This rearrangement joins TRBV7-9 to TRBJ2-7, with 12 nucleotides matching TRBD2. CDR1 is SEHNR, CDR2 FQNEAQ, per germline (reference sequence). The CDR3 runs 15 residues. The V gene end was trimmed by 3 bases and the J gene end by 4 bases; junction bases not matched to a gene: 4. The CDR3 loop reads CASSFALAGGYEQYF. In DNA, the CDR3 is TGTGCCAGCAGCTTCGCACTAGCGGGAGGATACGAGCAGTACTTC.

In this sample, this clonotype turned up many times. The J gene is TRBJ1-5, the V gene TRBV3-1; unclear D gene. Germline values: CDR1 LGHDT, CDR2 YNNKEL (reference sequence). V was shortened by 1 base and J by 6 bases, with 7 bases between the two germline ends. The CDR3 spans 13 residues. The CDR3 reads CASSQASGQPQHF. The CDR3 DNA reads TGTGCCAGCAGCCAAGCTTCCGGTCAGCCCCAGCATTTT.

This chain links TRBV4-2 with TRBJ1-2, with D tentatively TRBD1 (5 bases). This CDR3 has 18 residues. The ends were cut back, 1 base at V and 4 bases at J, with 22 bases in the middle. The germline V gene has CDR1 LGHNA and CDR2 YNFKEQ. The CDR3 nucleotides are TGTGCCAGCAGCCAAGCAGGGACTACCGCCCCCATTGGCTATGGCTACACCTTC. Translated, it gives CASSQAGTTAPIGYGYTF.

This clonotype appeared many times. The CDR3 bases are TGTGCCAGCAGCCAGATCCTAGCGGGCGACTCCGAGCAGTACTTC. Protein sequence: CASSQILAGDSEQYF. V usage is TRBV3-1 and J usage is TRBJ2-7, with 8 positions matching TRBD2. CDR1 is LGHDT and CDR2 is YNNKEL in the germline V gene (reference sequence). With 3 bases clipped from V and 6 bases from J, the junction kept 10 bases outside the gene matches. The CDR3 extends over 15 amino acids.

This chain connects TRBV27 to TRBJ2-7; D not resolved. The CDR3 spans 14 residues. CDR1 is MNHEY, CDR2 SMNVEV, per germline (reference sequence). The ends were cut back, 2 bases at V and 6 bases at J, with 14 bases in the middle. The CDR3 region is CASSLTLAASEQYF. In DNA, the CDR3 is TGTGCCAGCAGTTTAACCCTGGCCGCGTCCGAGCAGTACTTC.

The chain combines TRBV7-6 with TRBJ2-3, with 11 positions matching TRBD2. V shed 5 bases and J 1 base; nucleotides not matched to a gene: 2. The CDR3 runs to 15 residues. Germline CDR1 SGHVS, CDR2 FNYEAQ. This CDR3 reads CASSTSGGRTDTQYF. The CDR3 coding sequence is TGTGCCAGCAGCACTAGCGGGGGACGCACAGATACGCAGTATTTT. Complete variable domain (other parts from reference TRBV7-6 and TRBJ2-3): GAGVSQSPRYKVTKRGQDVALRCDPISGHVSLYWYRQALGQGPEFLTYFNYEAQQDKSGLPNDRFSAERPEGSISTLTIQRTEQRDSAMYRCASSTSGGRTDTQYFGPGTRLTVL.

The sample holds many counts of this clonotype. The V gene is TRBV30, the J gene TRBJ2-2; D not certain. The CDR3 length is 13 residues. Germline V gives CDR1 GTSNPN, CDR2 SVGIG (reference sequence). Trimming cost V 1 base and J 5 bases, with 8 bases left between them. In nucleotides, the CDR3 is TGTGCCTGGAGTGCTGCATTGACCGGGGAGCTGTTTTTT. This codes for CAWSAALTGELFF.

The chain recombines TRBV6-6 with TRBJ2-7; 9 bases fit TRBD2. The CDR3 is made up of 17 amino acids. CDR1 MNHNY and CDR2 SVGAGI come from the germline V gene (reference sequence). V gave up 2 bases and J gave up 4 bases; unmatched junction bases: 12. The CDR3 loop is CASSYLTSGVRLYEQYF. The CDR3 nucleotides read TGTGCCAGCAGTTACCTGACTAGCGGCGTTCGCCTATACGAGCAGTACTTC.

This clonotype was detected ten times or more. This chain links TRBV20-1 with TRBJ1-2; D may be TRBD1 (5 bases). The germline CDR1 and CDR2 sequences are DFQATT and SNEGSKA (reference sequence). Trimming cost V 6 bases and J 8 bases, with 10 bases left between them. The CDR3 sequence is 10 residues long. The CDR3 sequence is CSAGAYGYTF. CDR3 bases: TGCAGTGCCGGGGCTTACGGCTACACCTTC.

Only a few counts were recorded for this clonotype. The chain carries TRBV18 and TRBJ1-2, with D possibly matching TRBD1 (5 bases). Germline V CDR1 and CDR2: KGHSH, LQKENI. CDR3 length: 17 amino acids. Trimming cost V 0 bases and J 3 bases, with 17 bases left between them. CDR3 sequence: CASSPPLVRAGDYGYTF. In nucleotides, the CDR3 is TGTGCCAGCTCACCACCCCTGGTCAGGGCCGGGGACTATGGCTACACCTTC.

This clonotype was seen repeatedly, ten times or more. The rearrangement joins TRBV12-3 or TRBV12-4 to TRBJ2-5, with TRBD2 matching 12 bases. CDR3 size: 19 residues. Trimming removed 1 base from V and 1 base from J; junction bases left unmatched: 10. The DNA for the CDR3 is TGTGCCAGCAGTTTAGGACGGATGGGACTAGCGGGTATCCAAGAGACCCAGTACTTC. Its protein product is CASSLGRMGLAGIQETQYF.

This clonotype was observed a handful of times. J is TRBJ2-1 and V is TRBV5-4, with 7 bases lining up with TRBD2. Germline CDR1 reads SGHNT; CDR2 reads YYREEE (reference sequence). V was pared by 5 bases and J by 3 bases, with 8 bases of the junction left unmatched. The length of the CDR3 is 15 residues. The CDR3 region is CASRTGLEVYNEQFF. DNA of the CDR3: TGTGCCAGCAGGACCGGACTAGAGGTCTACAATGAGCAGTTCTTC.

The V and J genes are TRBV9 and TRBJ1-3; D is ambiguous. The CDR3 totals 15 residues. V lost 3 bases and J lost 3, with 13 bases in between. Germline V lookup: CDR1 SGDLS, CDR2 YYNGEE. The CDR3 DNA follows: TGTGCCAGCAGCGCCTCGGGTAGCTTTGGAAACACCATATATTTT. Its translation: CASSASGSFGNTIYF.

This clonotype was seen at least ten times. The rearrangement uses TRBV30 and TRBJ2-7; 7 bases agree with TRBD1. Per germline, CDR1 GTSNPN and CDR2 SVGIG (reference sequence). This CDR3 has 17 amino acids. Germline trimming cut 1 base from V and 6 bases from J; bases unmatched to any gene: 18. In DNA form, the CDR3 reads TGTGCCTGGAGTGGCAGGGTAGCGACCCTCAGGGGGAGCGAGCAGTACTTC. Encoded protein: CAWSGRVATLRGSEQYF. Supplemented by reference TRBV30 and TRBJ2-7, the full variable domain reads SQTIHQWPATLVQPVGSPLSLECTVEGTSNPNLYWYRQAAGRGLQLLFYSVGIGQISSEVPQNLSASRPQDRQFILSSKKLLLSDSGFYLCAWSGRVATLRGSEQYFGPGTRLTVT.

This chain links TRBV5-6 with TRBJ2-1; 9 nucleotides line up with TRBD2. V lost 2 bases to trimming and J lost 8 bases; unmatched junction nucleotides: 8. The CDR3 covers 15 residues. Germline V gene sequence: CDR1 SGHDT, CDR2 YYEEEE. The CDR3 coding sequence is TGTGCCAGCAGCTTAGGGCTAGCGGGGTCCCATGAGCAGTTCTTC. Amino acid sequence: CASSLGLAGSHEQFF.

This clonotype was observed many times. The V call is TRBV6-5, the J call TRBJ1-4, with a tentative D call TRBD1 (5 bases). Germline CDR1 reads MNHEY; CDR2 reads SVGAGI. CDR3 length: 15 residues. Trimming cost V 0 bases and J 8 bases, with 13 bases left between them. Here the CDR3 reads CASSYSSGRGEKLFF. In DNA, the CDR3 is TGTGCCAGCAGTTACTCGTCGGGGCGTGGGGAAAAACTGTTTTTT.

About this clonotype itself: It is likely a read error, because the conserved phenylalanine at the end of the CDR3 is missing. This rearrangement joins TRBV7-9 to TRBJ1-5; D call uncertain. The V and J ends lost 4 bases and 2 bases respectively, with 6 bases between them. This CDR3 has 13 residues. Per the germline V gene, CDR1 is SEHNR and CDR2 is FQNEAQ (reference sequence). The CDR3 DNA reads TGTGCCAGCAGCTCCTCGGGCAATCAGCCCCAGCATCTT. Encoded protein: CASSSSGNQPQHL.

This clonotype came up many times. V and J are TRBV5-6 and TRBJ2-7; TRBD1 agrees at 9 bases. Germline CDR1 and CDR2: SGHDT and YYEEEE. The CDR3 contains 16 residues. Germline trimming cut 0 bases from V and 4 bases from J; bases unmatched to any gene: 8. As DNA, the CDR3 is TGTGCCAGCAGCTTGGGACCTACCGGGACAGGGTACGAGCAGTACTTC. As protein: CASSLGPTGTGYEQYF.